These 4 T cell receptor beta chains share one sample of origin, sequenced in a study of blood T cell repertoires in COVID-19. Assay used: immunoSEQ multiplex PCR; TCRdb lists only in-frame clones, some missing. The sample yields a few hundred thousand clones, more than 75% seen once. Sample: peripheral blood. All receptors come from a middle-aged woman who had recovered from COVID-19.

The chain has TRBV24-1 and TRBJ1-2, with TRBD1 as a possible D gene (5 bases). Germline values: CDR1 KGHDR, CDR2 SFDVKD. V was clipped by 5 bases and J by 4 bases, with 7 bases between them. There are 12 residues in the CDR3. The CDR3: CATSARAYGYTF. The CDR3 DNA is TGTGCCACCAGTGCCAGGGCCTATGGCTACACCTTC.

The V and J genes are TRBV4-1 and TRBJ1-6; D unresolved. Germline V gene sequence: CDR1 MGHRA, CDR2 YSYEKL. This CDR3 has 14 residues. V was pared by 4 bases and J by 0 bases, with 4 bases between. The CDR3 bases are TGCGCCAGCAGCCCTCCCTCCTATAATTCACCCCTCCACTTT. This encodes CASSPPSYNSPLHF.

CDR3 sequence reads: CASSPRAGTPANYGYTF. CDR3 DNA sequence: TGTGCCAGCAGTCCGCGTGCGGGGACTCCAGCTAACTATGGCTACACCTTC. The chain recombines TRBV6-6 with TRBJ1-2; D possibly corresponds to TRBD1 (5 bases). The germline V gene encodes CDR1 MNHNY and CDR2 SVGAGI (reference sequence). Trimming took off 5 bases at V and 0 bases at J, with 19 bases between the two ends. This CDR3 has 17 amino acids.

This chain uses TRBV3-1 (or the pseudogene TRBV3-2) with TRBJ2-7; 9 bases are a match to TRBD2. This CDR3 is 16 amino acids long. V lost 4 bases, J lost 6 bases, and 13 bases stayed unmatched. Germline assignment: CDR1 LGHDT and CDR2 YNNKEL (reference sequence). The CDR3 reads CASSPSLSAGGVEQYF. The CDR3 bases are TGTGCCAGCAGCCCGTCTCTCTCCGCGGGAGGGGTCGAGCAGTACTTC.